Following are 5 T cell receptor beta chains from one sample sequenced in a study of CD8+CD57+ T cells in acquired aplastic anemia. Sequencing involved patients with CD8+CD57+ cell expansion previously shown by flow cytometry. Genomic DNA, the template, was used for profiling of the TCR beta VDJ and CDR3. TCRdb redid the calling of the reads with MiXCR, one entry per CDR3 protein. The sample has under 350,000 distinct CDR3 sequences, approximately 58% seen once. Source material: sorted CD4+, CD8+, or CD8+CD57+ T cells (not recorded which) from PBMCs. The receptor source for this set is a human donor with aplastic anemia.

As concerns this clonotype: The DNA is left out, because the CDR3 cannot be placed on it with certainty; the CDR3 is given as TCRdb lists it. The CDR3 protein is CASSFYICSAIGQGGPEAFF. The chain has TRBV9 and TRBJ1-1; whether TRBD1, the table's D call, matches the DNA was not checked. The length of the CDR3 is 20 amino acids, counting both ends. Germline V lookup: CDR1 SGDLS, CDR2 YYNGEE.

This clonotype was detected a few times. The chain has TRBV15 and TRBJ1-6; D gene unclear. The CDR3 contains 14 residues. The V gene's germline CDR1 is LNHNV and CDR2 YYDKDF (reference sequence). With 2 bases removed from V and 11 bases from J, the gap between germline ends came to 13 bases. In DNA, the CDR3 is TGTGCCACCAGCAGACCAGACGGCGGAACACCCCTCCACTTT. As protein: CATSRPDGGTPLHF.

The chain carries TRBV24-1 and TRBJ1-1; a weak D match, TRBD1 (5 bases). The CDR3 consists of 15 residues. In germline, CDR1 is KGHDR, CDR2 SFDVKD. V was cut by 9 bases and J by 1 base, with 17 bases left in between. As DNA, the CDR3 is TGTGCCACCTATCCGGGACTTAAAGGGAACACTGAAGCTTTCTTT. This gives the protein CATYPGLKGNTEAFF.

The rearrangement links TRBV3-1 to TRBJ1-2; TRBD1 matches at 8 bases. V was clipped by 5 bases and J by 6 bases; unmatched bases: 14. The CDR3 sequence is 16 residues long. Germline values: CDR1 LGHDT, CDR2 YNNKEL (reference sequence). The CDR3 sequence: CASSEGAQGASDGYTF. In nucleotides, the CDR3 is TGTGCCAGCAGCGAAGGAGCCCAGGGGGCATCGGATGGCTACACCTTC.

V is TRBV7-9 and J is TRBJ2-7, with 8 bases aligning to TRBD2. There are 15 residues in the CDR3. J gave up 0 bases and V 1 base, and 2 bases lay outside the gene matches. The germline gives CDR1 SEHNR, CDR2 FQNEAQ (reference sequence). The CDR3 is CASSLGTSFSYEQYF. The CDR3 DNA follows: TGTGCCAGCAGCTTAGGGACTAGCTTCTCCTACGAGCAGTACTTC.